A selection of T cell receptor beta chains follows, all from one sample in a study of CD4 T cells in relation to SARS-CoV-2 and coronaviruses. Libraries were prepared by immunoSEQ multiplex PCR; TCRdb keeps only in-frame clonotypes and omits some of them. The sample yields about 59,000 clones, more than 80% seen once. The sample taken for sequencing was memory CD4+ T cells from PBMCs. Receptors were obtained from a human donor in good health. CDR3s include the opening cysteine and the closing phenylalanine or tryptophan. A D gene is named only where the DNA matches it firmly. Clone size is stated in some rows and not others, as once, few, many or a class when expanded.

d_call j_call cdr3_length v_call clone_size cdr3_aa cdr3_nt
TRBD2 TRBJ2-7 18 TRBV28 NA CASSQAPGLAGGAYEQYF TGTGCCAGCAGCCAGGCGCCGGGACTAGCGGGAGGAGCGTACGAGCAGTACTTC
NA TRBJ2-1 13 TRBV5-1 NA CASSPGIYNEQFF TGCGCCAGCAGCCCGGGGATTTACAATGAGCAGTTCTTC
NA TRBJ2-7 11 TRBV29-1 NA CSVGNVGEQYF TGCAGCGTTGGTAATGTAGGCGAGCAGTACTTC
NA TRBJ2-7 14 TRBV9 NA CASSVLGESYEQYF TGTGCCAGCAGCGTTTTGGGGGAGTCCTACGAGCAGTACTTC
TRBD2 TRBJ2-1 15 TRBV10-3 NA CAISSPTSGNNEQFF TGTGCCATCAGTAGCCCGACTAGCGGGAACAATGAGCAGTTCTTC
TRBD1 TRBJ1-2 15 TRBV18 NA CASSQGQGGAYGYTF TGTGCCAGCTCACAGGGACAGGGGGGCGCCTATGGCTACACCTTC
NA TRBJ1-4 13 TRBV29-1 NA CSVSKGTNEKLFF TGCAGCGTATCGAAGGGAACTAATGAAAAACTGTTTTTT
TRBD2 TRBJ2-1 15 TRBV25-1 NA CASSVGGGWYNEQFF TGTGCCAGCAGTGTCGGGGGAGGGTGGTACAATGAGCAGTTCTTC
NA TRBJ1-3 15 TRBV9 NA CASSLGGVAGNTIYF TGTGCCAGCAGCCTCGGGGGGGTAGCTGGAAACACCATATATTTT
TRBD2 TRBJ2-7 17 TRBV27 NA CASSLSQVGLPTYEQYF TGTGCCAGCAGTTTATCGCAAGTGGGACTACCTACCTACGAGCAGTACTTC
NA TRBJ2-7 13 TRBV27 medium-sized CASSLLMRTEQYF TGTGCCAGCAGTCTCTTAATGCGTACCGAGCAGTACTTC